The entry below gives a single T cell receptor beta chain sequence along with its context. Its target is not known. The same CDR3 also results from other DNA sequences found in this sample. As to treatment: 15 to 20 received Ad26.COV2.S at low or high dose, single or two shots; about 5 received placebo; per-sample allocation not given. At day 63 after the first vaccine or placebo injection, samples were drawn. The donor's status was that of an adult aged 18-55 years in Boston. CDR3 length: 11 residues. The V end was cut by 8 bases, the J end by 8 bases, with 12 bases between. Per germline, CDR1 MDHEN and CDR2 SYDVKM. Only in-frame clones appear in the TCRdb table, and some are missing; sequencing was by immunoSEQ multiplex PCR. The table lists roughly 420,000 clones, around nine tenths of them singletons. The sample originates from a study of Ad26.COV2.S vaccination and SARS-CoV-2 variants. Study-level findings and limits: It was found that vaccine and placebo recipients had similar non-spike TCR breadth.

The chain carries TRBV28 and TRBJ1-1; TRBD1 is a possible D gene (6 bases). The source material was peripheral blood, sampled in a trial of Ad26.COV2.S vaccine versus placebo. The sequence was collected from a person aged 18 to 65 who received the Ad26.COV2.S COVID-19 vaccine or a placebo. The CDR3, as DNA: TGTGCCAGCTCACTCGGGACAGAAGCTTTCTTT. Translating it yields CASSLGTEAFF. The full variable domain, rest sourced from reference TRBV28 and TRBJ1-1, is DVKVTQSSRYLVKRTGEKVFLECVQDMDHENMFWYRQDPGLGLRLIYFSYDVKMKEKGDIPEGYSVSREKKERFSLILESASTNQTSMYLCASSLGTEAFFGQGTRLTVV.